In its sample, the clone carrying this T cell receptor (beta chain) was seen a few times. Its antigen is currently unknown. This sample was taken from a study of T cells after yellow fever vaccination. Across the whole study: With SMART-Seq v4 Ultra Low Input, the fractions containing low cell numbers were prepared.

Whole-study results and caveats: Abundant clonotypes (contaminants from the bulk population) could be present in FACS-sorted repertoires. Booster sampling recovered most clones from primary vaccination (approximately 96% CD4, around 90% CD8).

5'RACE template switching produced TCR cDNA carrying a universal primer site and UMIs. TCRdb re-called the 5' RACE reads with MiXCR, one entry per CDR3 protein. The table records 450,000 to 600,000 distinct CDR3 sequences, roughly a sixth of them present only once. The CDR3 covers 19 residues. V lost 6 bases to trimming and J lost 2 bases, with 26 bases between them. The V and J genes are TRBV12-3 or TRBV12-4 and TRBJ2-1; maybe TRBD1 (6 bases). The clonotype was recovered from a man in his late teens or twenties who received the YFV17D yellow fever vaccine. The sample here was PBMCs, taken around 5 days after the first yellow fever vaccination. The CDR3 nucleotides read TGTGCCAGCAGCCCCCAGAGGGGGACCCGAAAGGGAACCTACAATGAGCAGTTCTTC. Translated: CASSPQRGTRKGTYNEQFF.